The present T cell receptor beta chain was sequenced within a study of blood T cell repertoires in COVID-19. About the study: Samples came from the United States, Italy and Spain, spanning acute and convalescent COVID-19.

This CDR3 comprises 17 residues. Unmatched junction bases numbered 9, after V lost 0 bases and J lost 5 bases. Per the germline V gene, CDR1 is SGHDT and CDR2 is YYEEEE. Generated by immunoSEQ multiplex PCR, the TCRdb table keeps only in-frame clones and is missing some. This sample carries approximately 270,000 clones, under 85% of them seen once, and the ten largest clones take 0.85% to 1%. During active infection, Seattle patients enrolled and were then monitored through disease. The source of this sequence is a human donor with COVID-19, enrolled during active disease. The donor label of this sample is uncertain. The chain employs TRBV5-6 and TRBJ1-4, with TRBD1 identical over 8 bases. Specimen: peripheral blood. The CDR3 nucleotides are TGTGCCAGCAGCTTGGGGATTCTGACAGGGGTGAATGAAAAACTGTTTTTT. Amino acid sequence: CASSLGILTGVNEKLFF.